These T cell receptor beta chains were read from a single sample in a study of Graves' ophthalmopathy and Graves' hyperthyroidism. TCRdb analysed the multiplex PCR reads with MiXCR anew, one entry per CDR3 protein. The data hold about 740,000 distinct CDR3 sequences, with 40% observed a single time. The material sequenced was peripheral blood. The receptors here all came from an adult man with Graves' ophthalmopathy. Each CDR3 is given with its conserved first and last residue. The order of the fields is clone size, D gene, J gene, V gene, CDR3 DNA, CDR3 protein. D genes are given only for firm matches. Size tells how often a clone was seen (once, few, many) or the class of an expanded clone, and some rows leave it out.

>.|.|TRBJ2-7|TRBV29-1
TGCAGTGCTAGAGACCCCGGGGTTAGCTCTAAGCCCCCTAACTTC
CSARDPGVSSKPPNF
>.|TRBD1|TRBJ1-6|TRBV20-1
TGCAGTGCGAAGTACAGGGGCAATCCACCCCTCCACTTT
CSAKYRGNPPLHF
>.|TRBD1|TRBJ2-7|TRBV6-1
TGTGCCAGCAGTTCGGAGCCGGGACAGGGCTACGAGCAGTACTTC
CASSSEPGQGYEQYF
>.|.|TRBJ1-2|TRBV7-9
TGTGCCAGCAGCTTAGAGTCAGTTAACTATGGCTACACCTTC
CASSLESVNYGYTF
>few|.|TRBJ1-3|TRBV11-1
TGTGCCAGCAGCAGCGACAGAGGATTCACTGGAAACACCATATATTTT
CASSSDRGFTGNTIYF
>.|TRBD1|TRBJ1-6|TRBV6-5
TGTGCCAGCAGGGACGAGACAGGGGGCGCGTTTCGTAATTCACCCCTCCACTTT
CASRDETGGAFRNSPLHF
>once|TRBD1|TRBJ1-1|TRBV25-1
TGTGCCAGCTCAGTCGGGACAGGGGGTAGGGACACTGAAGCTTTCTTT
CASSVGTGGRDTEAFF
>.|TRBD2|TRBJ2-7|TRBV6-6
TGTGCCAGCAGTTACTCAGGTAGCGGGGGGGTGCAGTACTTC
CASSYSGSGGVQYF
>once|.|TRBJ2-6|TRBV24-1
TGTGCCACCAGTGACCCCGGGTCCTATCCACTGGGGGCCAACGTCCTGACTTTC
CATSDPGSYPLGANVLTF
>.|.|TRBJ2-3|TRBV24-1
TGCGCCACCAGTGCGTCTAGCGAGGGCGCAGATACGCAGTATTTT
CATSASSEGADTQYF
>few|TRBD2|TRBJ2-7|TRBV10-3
TGTGCCAGCAGTTATGCGGGGGGTACCTACGAGCAGTACTTC
CASSYAGGTYEQYF
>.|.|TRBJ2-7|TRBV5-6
TGTGCCAGCAGCTTGGGGCGGCGATACTACGAGCAGTACTTC
CASSLGRRYYEQYF
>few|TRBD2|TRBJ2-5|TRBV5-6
TGTGCCAGCAGCTCACTAGCGGAAGAGACCCAGTACTTC
CASSSLAEETQYF
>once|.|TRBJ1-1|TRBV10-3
TGTGCCATCAGATTTACTGGGGGGAACACTGAAGCTTTCTTT
CAIRFTGGNTEAFF
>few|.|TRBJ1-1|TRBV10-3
TGTGCCAGCGGGGGAAGGGCGAGGAACACTGAAGCTTTCTTT
CASGGRARNTEAFF
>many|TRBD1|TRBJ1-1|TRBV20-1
TGCAGTGCAACAGGGGGCCTGAACACTGAAGCTTTCTTT
CSATGGLNTEAFF
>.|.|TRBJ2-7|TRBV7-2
TGTGCCAGCAGTCCCCCGAAAGGGCAGGGTCCCTACGAGCAGTACTTC
CASSPPKGQGPYEQYF
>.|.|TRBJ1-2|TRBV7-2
TGTGCCAGCAGCGTTGAGCTCGGTGGCTACACCTTC
CASSVELGGYTF
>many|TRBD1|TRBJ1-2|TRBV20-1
TGCAGTGCTCCCTGGACAGGGTATGGCTACACCTTC
CSAPWTGYGYTF
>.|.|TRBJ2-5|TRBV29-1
TGCAGCGCCGCCATGGGGAGCTTCTTC
CSAAMGSFF
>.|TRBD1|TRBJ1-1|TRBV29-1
TGCAGCGTTGAAAAGGGACAGGGGACGACGAACACTGAAGCTTTCTTT
CSVEKGQGTTNTEAFF
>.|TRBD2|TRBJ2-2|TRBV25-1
TGTGCCAGCAGCGTAGAGGCTAGCGGGGTAACCGGGGAGCTGTTTTTT
CASSVEASGVTGELFF
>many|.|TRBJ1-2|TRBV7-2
TGTGCCAGCAGCACGACAGGAGCCTATGGCTACACCTTC
CASSTTGAYGYTF
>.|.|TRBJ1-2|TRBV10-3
TGTGCCATCAGTGAGCCGAGTAGCTCTGGAAACACCTTC
CAISEPSSSGNTF
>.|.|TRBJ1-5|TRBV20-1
TGCAGTGCTGCTCTCGCGGCTTATAGCAATCAGCCCCAGCATTTT
CSAALAAYSNQPQHF
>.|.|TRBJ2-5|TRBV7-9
TGTGCCAGCAGCTTAGGGTCTGGACAGACCCAAGAGACCCAGTACTTC
CASSLGSGQTQETQYF
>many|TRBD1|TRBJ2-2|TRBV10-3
TGTGCCATCAGGAGACAGGGGAACACCGGGGAGCTGTTTTTT
CAIRRQGNTGELFF
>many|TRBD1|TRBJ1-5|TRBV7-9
TGTGCCACTTCCCAGGGGGTGGGGCAGCCCCAGCATTTT
CATSQGVGQPQHF
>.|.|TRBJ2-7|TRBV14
TGTGCCAGCAGCCAAGTTAATCGGGCAGGGGCCAACTACGAGCAGTACTTC
CASSQVNRAGANYEQYF
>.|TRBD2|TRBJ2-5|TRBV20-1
TGCAGTGCTAGCCTCACTAGCGGGGGGGCCGGAGAGACCCAGTACTTC
CSASLTSGGAGETQYF
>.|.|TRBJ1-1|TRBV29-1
TGCAGCGTCACTTTCCTGGGGGTTAGAGACACTGAAGCTTTCTTT
CSVTFLGVRDTEAFF
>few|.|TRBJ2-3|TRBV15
TGTGCCACCAGCGGACGGGGGATAGATACGCAGTATTTT
CATSGRGIDTQYF
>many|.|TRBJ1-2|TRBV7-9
TGTGCCAGCAGCCCATCGATACGCAACTATGGCTACACCTTC
CASSPSIRNYGYTF
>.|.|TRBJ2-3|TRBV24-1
TGTGCCACCAGTGACACAACCGGACACACAGATACGCAGTATTTT
CATSDTTGHTDTQYF
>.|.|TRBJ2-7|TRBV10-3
TGTGCCGGCAGTTACTATGGAGGCTACGAGCAGTACTTC
CAGSYYGGYEQYF
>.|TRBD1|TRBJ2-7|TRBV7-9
TGCGCCAGCAGCCAACTGACAGGGAACTACTACGAGCAGTACTTC
CASSQLTGNYYEQYF
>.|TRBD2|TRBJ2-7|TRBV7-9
TGTGCCAGCAGCCAAGAGGGGACTAGCGGGAGTGAGTACGAGCAGTACTTC
CASSQEGTSGSEYEQYF
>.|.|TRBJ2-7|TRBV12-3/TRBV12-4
TGTGCCAGCAGTCGGGAGTCCGGGACAGCCGCCTACGAGCAGTACTTC
CASSRESGTAAYEQYF
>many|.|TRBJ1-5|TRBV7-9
TGTGCCAGCAGCTTAATGGGTCAGCCCCAGCATTTT
CASSLMGQPQHF
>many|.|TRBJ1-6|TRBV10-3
TGTGCCATCAGTGGAGAGGGCCTCTATAATTCACCCCTCCACTTT
CAISGEGLYNSPLHF
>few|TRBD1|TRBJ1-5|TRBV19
TGTGCCAGTAGTCCCCGGGACAGGGGACGCAATCAGCCCCAGCATTTT
CASSPRDRGRNQPQHF
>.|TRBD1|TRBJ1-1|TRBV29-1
TGCAGCGTTGAAAGGCAGGGGACAGGCGGTATAGACACTGAAGCTTTCTTT
CSVERQGTGGIDTEAFF
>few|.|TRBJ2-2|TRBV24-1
TGTGCCACTTTAAGCCGCACCGGGGAGCTGTTTTTT
CATLSRTGELFF
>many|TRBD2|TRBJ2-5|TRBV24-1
TGTGCCACCAGTGATTTGGGGACTAGCGGGAGTTACCAAGAGACCCAGTACTTC
CATSDLGTSGSYQETQYF
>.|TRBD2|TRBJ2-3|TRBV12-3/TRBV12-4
TGTGCCAGCACCAAGGGACTAGCGGGGGGCACAGATACGCAGTATTTT
CASTKGLAGGTDTQYF
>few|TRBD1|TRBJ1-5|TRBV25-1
TGTGCCAGCAGTTTACCCGATACAGGGGGCCATCAGCCCCAGCATTTT
CASSLPDTGGHQPQHF
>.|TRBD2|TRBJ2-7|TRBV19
TGTGCCAGTAGACTAGCGGCCGGCTACGAGCAGTACTTC
CASRLAAGYEQYF
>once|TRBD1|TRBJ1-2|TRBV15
TGTGCCACCAGCGCCGGGGACAGGGTCTATGGCTACACCTTC
CATSAGDRVYGYTF
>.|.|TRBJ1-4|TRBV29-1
TGCAGCAGCCTCTCGCGAGGGACGGTGAATGAAAAACTGTTTTTT
CSSLSRGTVNEKLFF
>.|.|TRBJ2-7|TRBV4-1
TGCGCCAGCAGCCACCAGGGATCCTACGAGCAGTACTTC
CASSHQGSYEQYF
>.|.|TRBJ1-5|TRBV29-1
TGCAGCGTTGTCGGTCACTGGGAGACCCAGCATTTT
CSVVGHWETQHF
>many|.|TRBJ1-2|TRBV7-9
TGTGCCAGCTGGGCTAACTATGGCTACACCTTC
CASWANYGYTF
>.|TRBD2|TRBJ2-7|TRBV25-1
TGTGCCAGCAGCTTAGGGAAGTTAGCGGGAGTCAACCACGAGCAGTACTTC
CASSLGKLAGVNHEQYF
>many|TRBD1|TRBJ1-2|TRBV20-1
TGCAGTGCTAGAGAAGGAACAGGGGGCGGCTATGGCTACACCTTC
CSAREGTGGGYGYTF
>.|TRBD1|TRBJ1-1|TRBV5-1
TGCGCCAGCAGCTTGGTCATTGGGACAGCCTCTGAAGCTTTCTTT
CASSLVIGTASEAFF
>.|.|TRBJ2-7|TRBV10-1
TGCGCCAGCAGCCCCGGGACCCTCGGCAGCGAGCAGTACTTC
CASSPGTLGSEQYF
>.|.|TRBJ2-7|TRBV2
TGTGCCAGCAGGAGGGGGGACGGGACCTACGAGCAGTACTTC
CASRRGDGTYEQYF
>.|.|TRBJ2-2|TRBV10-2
TGTGCCATCACGGTGGTTGGCCCGGCCGGGCACCCCGGGGAGCTGGTTTTT
CAITVVGPAGHPGELVF
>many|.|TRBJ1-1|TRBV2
TGTGCCAGCACGGAGGGCTGGGTCTCTGAAGCTTTCTTT
CASTEGWVSEAFF
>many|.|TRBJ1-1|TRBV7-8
TGTGCCAGCAGCTTCTATTTGAACACTGAAGCTTTCTTT
CASSFYLNTEAFF